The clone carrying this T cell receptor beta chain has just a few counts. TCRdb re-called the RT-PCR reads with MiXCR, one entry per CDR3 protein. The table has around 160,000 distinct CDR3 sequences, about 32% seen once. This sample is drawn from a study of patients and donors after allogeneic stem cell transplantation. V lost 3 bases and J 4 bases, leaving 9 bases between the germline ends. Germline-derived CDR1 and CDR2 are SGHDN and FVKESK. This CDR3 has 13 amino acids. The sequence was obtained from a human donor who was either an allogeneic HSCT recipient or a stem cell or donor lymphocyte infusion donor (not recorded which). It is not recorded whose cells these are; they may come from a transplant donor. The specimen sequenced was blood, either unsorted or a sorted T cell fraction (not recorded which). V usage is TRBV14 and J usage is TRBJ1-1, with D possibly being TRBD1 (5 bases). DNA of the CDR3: TGTGCCAGCAGCCAGGCAGGGCTCACTGAAGCTTTCTTT. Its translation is CASSQAGLTEAFF.